These 22 T cell receptor beta chains were all obtained from the same sample, sequenced in a study of shared clonotypes between healthy human individuals. This table comes from immunoSEQ multiplex PCR, and its TCRdb copy is limited to in-frame clones, with some not included. The sample yields 2 million to 2.5 million clones, 90% to 97% seen once. Sequencing input: naive CD4+ T cells sorted from blood. As for subset: CD45RA+ positively selected. All receptors derive from a young man in good health.

The rearrangement joins TRBV11-2 to TRBJ2-2, with TRBD2 matching over 8 bases. Losses at the gene ends were 4 bases for V and 7 bases for J; bases not matched to a gene: 11. The CDR3 contains 16 residues. In germline, CDR1 is SGHAT, CDR2 FQNNGV. This CDR3 is CASSSRLALPIGELFF. For the CDR3, the DNA is TGTGCCAGCAGCTCGAGACTAGCGTTACCGATCGGGGAGCTGTTTTTT. The variable domain in full, with the rest retrieved from reference TRBV11-2 and TRBJ2-2, is EAGVAQSPRYKIIEKRQSVAFWCNPISGHATLYWYQQILGQGPKLLIQFQNNGVVDDSQLPKDRFSAERLKGVDSTLKIQPAKLEDSAVYLCASSSRLALPIGELFFGEGSRLTVL.

V and J are TRBV9 and TRBJ1-2; 8 bases fit TRBD1. Germline-derived CDR1 and CDR2 are SGDLS and YYNGEE. With 3 bases clipped from V and 4 bases from J, the junction kept 5 bases outside the gene matches. CDR3 length: 14 amino acids. The CDR3 nucleotides are TGTGCCAGCAGCGGAGGACAGGGAATCTATGGCTACACCTTC. Residues: CASSGGQGIYGYTF.

The J gene is TRBJ2-3, the V gene TRBV5-6, with 13 bases lining up with TRBD2. The CDR3 loop spans 17 amino acids. Per germline, CDR1 SGHDT and CDR2 YYEEEE. J gave up 1 base and V 5 bases, and 7 bases lay outside the gene matches. This CDR3 is CASSLVLAGGRTDTQYF. CDR3 nucleotide sequence: TGTGCCAGCAGTCTGGTACTAGCGGGGGGGCGCACAGATACGCAGTATTTT.

This chain joins TRBV7-8 and TRBJ1-6; D not certain. This CDR3 is 12 amino acids long. Germline V gives CDR1 SGHVS, CDR2 FQNEAQ. CDR3 amino acids: CASGHTNSPLHF. The DNA for the CDR3 is TGTGCATCGGGCCACACCAATTCACCCCTCCACTTT.

The chain uses TRBV28 and TRBJ1-5; D is possibly TRBD1 (5 bases). CDR3 length equals 16 residues. Trimming cost V 8 bases and J 3 bases, with 20 bases left between them. Germline V gives CDR1 MDHEN, CDR2 SYDVKM. The CDR3 here is CASGVTSGTDNQPQHF. The CDR3 DNA reads as TGTGCCAGCGGGGTAACCTCTGGGACTGACAATCAGCCCCAGCATTTT.

The V gene is TRBV10-3, the J gene TRBJ1-6, with D perhaps matching TRBD1 (5 bases). V was clipped by 5 bases and J by 7 bases, with 12 bases between them. Germline V gives CDR1 ENHRY, CDR2 SYGVKD. The CDR3 length is 14 residues. Here the CDR3 DNA reads TGTGCCATCAGTTTTGGGGCCCGCAATTCACCCCTCCACTTT. It is translated as CAISFGARNSPLHF.

CDR3 sequence: CASSEAPSTGRGYTF. CDR3 nucleotide sequence: TGTGCCAGCAGTGAAGCCCCCTCGACAGGGAGGGGCTACACCTTC. The V call is TRBV6-1, the J call TRBJ1-2; TRBD1 matches at 7 bases. Germline V gene sequence: CDR1 MNHNS, CDR2 SASEGT. The CDR3 covers 15 residues. V gave up 0 bases and J gave up 8 bases; unmatched junction bases: 9.

This clone was observed a single time. This chain connects TRBV11-2 to TRBJ2-3; D uncertain. V was cut by 2 bases and J by 3 bases, with 15 bases left in between. The CDR3 has 16 residues. Germline CDR1 reads SGHAT; CDR2 reads FQNNGV. Here the CDR3 reads CASSLNGVLLTDTQYF. Here the CDR3 DNA reads TGTGCCAGCAGCTTAAATGGGGTCCTCCTAACAGATACGCAGTATTTT.

The chain links TRBV18 to TRBJ2-1; 12 positions match TRBD2. With V trimmed by 3 bases and J by 8 bases, 8 bases remained unmatched. The CDR3 extends over 16 amino acids. Germline lookup yields CDR1 KGHSH and CDR2 LQKENI. The DNA of the CDR3 is TGTGCCAGCTCACCGTCCCCTAGCGGGAGGGGCGATGAGCAGTTCTTC. Its protein product is CASSPSPSGRGDEQFF.

The chain uses TRBV19 and TRBJ1-5; a weak D match, TRBD1 (6 bases). The V gene lost 4 bases and the J gene lost 4 bases, with 17 bases spanning the gap. There are 16 residues in the CDR3. The germline CDR1 and CDR2 sequences are LNHDA and SQIVND (reference sequence). The CDR3 bases are TGTGCCAGTAGTACTCCGGCAGGGGCGTTGAATCAGCCCCAGCATTTT. Amino acid sequence: CASSTPAGALNQPQHF. The full variable domain, in which reference TRBV19 and TRBJ1-5 provide the parts outside the CDR3, is DGGITQSPKYLFRKEGQNVTLSCEQNLNHDAMYWYRQDPGQGLRLIYYSQIVNDFQKGDIAEGYSVSREKKESFPLTVTSAQKNPTAFYLCASSTPAGALNQPQHFGDGTRLSIL.

The chain has TRBV15 and TRBJ2-7; D is unresolved. Germline V gene data show CDR1 as LNHNV and CDR2 as YYDKDF (reference sequence). The V and J ends lost 3 bases and 4 bases respectively, with 13 bases between them. The CDR3 extends over 14 amino acids. The CDR3 spells CATSSSYGQYEQYF. CDR3 sequence (DNA): TGTGCCACCAGCAGCAGCTATGGGCAGTACGAGCAGTACTTC.

This clone was seen just once. The V gene is TRBV18, the J gene TRBJ1-6; a weak D match, TRBD1 (6 bases). V was cut by 3 bases and J by 8 bases, with 17 bases left in between. Germline loops: CDR1 KGHSH, CDR2 LQKENI. The CDR3 totals 16 residues. The CDR3 coding sequence is TGTGCCAGCTCACCGTCCTTGGGGGGCCGGGATTCACCCCTCCACTTT. Protein: CASSPSLGGRDSPLHF.

To note about this clone: Within the sample, other DNA sequences also encode this same CDR3. The rearrangement uses TRBV9 and TRBJ1-2; no firm D call. Germline CDR1 reads SGDLS; CDR2 reads YYNGEE. The CDR3 loop spans 13 amino acids. The V end lost 2 bases, the J end lost 0 bases, and 5 bases lay between the germline ends. The CDR3 loop reads CASSVDSNYGYTF. DNA for the CDR3: TGTGCCAGCAGCGTTGATTCTAACTATGGCTACACCTTC.

The chain has TRBV6-5 and TRBJ2-7, with TRBD1 matching over 9 bases. CDR1 and CDR2 from the germline V gene are MNHEY and SVGAGI. J gave up 6 bases and V 5 bases, and 8 bases lay outside the gene matches. The CDR3 is made up of 14 amino acids. DNA for the CDR3: TGTGCCAGCAGTAGCCGGGACAGGGTAGTCGAGCAGTACTTC. Translating gives CASSSRDRVVEQYF.

In its sample, this clone was seen once. This sequence joins TRBV5-1 and TRBJ2-1; D not certain. In germline, CDR1 is SGHRS, CDR2 YFSETQ. V dropped 0 bases and J dropped 9 bases, with 13 bases sitting between them. CDR3 size: 14 residues. CDR3 in DNA: TGCGCCAGCAGCTTGGTGCGGCAGATCGGTGAGCAGTTCTTC. It yields the protein CASSLVRQIGEQFF.

J is TRBJ2-2 and V is TRBV30, with TRBD1 matching over 7 bases. Germline V lookup: CDR1 GTSNPN, CDR2 SVGIG (reference sequence). The CDR3 loop spans 13 amino acids. Trimming cost V 5 bases and J 4 bases; bases outside gene matches: 4. In DNA, the CDR3 is TGTGCCTGGGAACAGGGGACCACCGGGGAGCTGTTTTTT. Protein: CAWEQGTTGELFF.

The chain has TRBV6-5 and TRBJ2-1; perhaps TRBD1 as D (5 bases). Between the trimmed V and J ends, which lost 0 bases and 8 bases, there was a span of 11 bases. Germline-derived CDR1 and CDR2 are MNHEY and SVGAGI. CDR3 size: 14 residues. Written as DNA, the CDR3 is TGTGCCAGCAGTTACTCTCAGGGTAGTGATGAGCAGTTCTTC. It encodes CASSYSQGSDEQFF.

Points on this clone: This sample includes further DNA sequences coding for the same CDR3. This chain uses TRBV18 with TRBJ1-5; 7 nucleotides align to TRBD1. CDR3 length equals 15 residues. Germline lookup yields CDR1 KGHSH and CDR2 LQKENI. Trimming cost V 0 bases and J 3 bases; bases outside gene matches: 2. The CDR3 spells CASSPPGQPNQPQHF. CDR3 DNA: TGTGCCAGCTCACCACCGGGACAGCCCAATCAGCCCCAGCATTTT.

CDR3 coding DNA: TGTGCCAGCAGTTTTTTGGGGAACGGTGAAAAACTGTTTTTT. This translates into CASSFLGNGEKLFF. The gene calls are TRBV27 and TRBJ1-4; D uncertain. V lost 3 bases, J lost 7 bases, and 12 bases lay in between. CDR1 and CDR2 from the germline V gene are MNHEY and SMNVEV (reference sequence). There are 14 residues in the CDR3.

The gene calls are TRBV30 and TRBJ2-5, with D perhaps TRBD2 (5 bases). Germline values: CDR1 GTSNPN, CDR2 SVGIG (reference sequence). The CDR3 spans 13 residues. V lost 1 base, J lost 4 bases, and 10 bases lay in between. CDR3 residues: CAWSAGSAETQYF. CDR3 in DNA: TGTGCCTGGAGTGCAGGTAGCGCAGAGACCCAGTACTTC.

This chain links TRBV7-9 with TRBJ1-1; D is ambiguous. Trimming took off 3 bases at V and 1 base at J, with 6 bases between the two ends. Per germline, CDR1 SEHNR and CDR2 FQNEAQ (reference sequence). The CDR3 has 13 amino acids. Here the CDR3 DNA reads TGTGCCAGCAGCTTCAAAGGGAACACTGAAGCTTTCTTT. Its protein is CASSFKGNTEAFF. Full variable domain (rest looked up from reference TRBV7-9 and TRBJ1-1): DTGVSQNPRHKITKRGQNVTFRCDPISEHNRLYWYRQTLGQGPEFLTYFQNEAQLEKSRLLSDRFSAERPKGSFSTLEIQRTEQGDSAMYLCASSFKGNTEAFFGQGTRLTVV.

The chain combines TRBV7-9 with TRBJ1-6, with D perhaps matching TRBD1 (6 bases). Germline V gives CDR1 SEHNR, CDR2 FQNEAQ (reference sequence). The CDR3 runs to 15 residues. V lost 3 bases, J lost 6 bases, and 12 bases lay in between. CDR3 DNA: TGTGCCAGCAGCTTTGCGACAGGAACTAATTCACCCCTCCACTTT. Translating gives CASSFATGTNSPLHF.